The T cell receptor (beta chain) described here comes from a study of T cells in localized non-small cell lung cancer. Study observations and caveats: One tumor region alone was sequenced, and heterogeneity therefore remains possible. Higher blood T cell density went with longer overall survival. There was higher T cell clonality in uninvolved adjacent lung than in tumor, and it was highest there. Detection in adjacent lung was observed for a median around 55 of the top 100 tumor clones.

The CDR3 runs to 13 residues. Trimming left V 1 base short and J 5 bases short, with 8 bases between. The germline gives CDR1 SNHLY, CDR2 FYNNEI. Assay: immunoSEQ multiplex PCR; the TCRdb copy retains only in-frame clones and omits some. Of around 94,000 clones in the sample, over 80% were seen once. In the case of this clone: As yet, its antigen is unknown.

This clonotype was sampled from a man aged 40 to 70 with stage I squamous cell lung carcinoma. The chain carries TRBV2 and TRBJ2-5; tentative D call: TRBD2 (6 bases). The specimen was peripheral blood, collected before any cancer treatment. This CDR3 is CASSEEGRETQYF. As DNA, the CDR3 is TGTGCCAGCAGTGAAGAGGGGAGGGAGACCCAGTACTTC.